These 27 T cell receptor beta chains were sequenced from one sample in a study of T cell repertoires in aging, cancer and after chemotherapy. Peripheral blood genomic DNA, not sorted cells or RNA, was the template. Multiplex touch-down PCR with TRB-A/B primers amplified rearranged V-D-J TRB sequences. TCRdb passed the multiplex PCR reads through MiXCR, listing each CDR3 protein once. The data show about 12,000 distinct CDR3 sequences, approximately 30% seen once. The specimen was blood. The receptors derive from a human donor in good health. The donor label of this sample is uncertain.

The chain carries TRBV7-6 and TRBJ2-1, with TRBD1 matching 7 bases. The CDR3 has 17 residues. V lost 4 bases and J lost 4; bases outside the gene matches: 13. From germline, CDR1 is SGHVS and CDR2 FNYEAQ. The CDR3 spells CASSYHPTGRGYNEQFF. The CDR3 DNA follows: TGTGCCAGCAGCTACCACCCGACAGGGAGAGGATACAATGAGCAGTTCTTC.

This rearrangement joins TRBV20-1 to TRBJ1-5, with D maybe TRBD1 (6 bases). The CDR3 loop spans 14 amino acids. The V gene's germline CDR1 is DFQATT and CDR2 SNEGSKA (reference sequence). The V and J ends lost 3 bases and 6 bases respectively, with 15 bases between them. CDR3 loop: CSASRTVMGQPQHF. The CDR3 DNA reads TGCAGTGCTAGCCGGACAGTAATGGGTCAGCCCCAGCATTTT.

The rearrangement links TRBV6-1 to TRBJ1-5, with 8 bases that match TRBD1. Unmatched junction bases numbered 4, after V lost 6 bases and J lost 6 bases. The CDR3 is made up of 13 amino acids. Germline loops: CDR1 MNHNS, CDR2 SASEGT. The CDR3 nucleotides are TGTGCCAGCAGGGACAGGGATGGTCAGCCCCAGCATTTT. The encoded protein is CASRDRDGQPQHF.

The gene calls are TRBV6-1 and TRBJ1-1; D gene uncertain. CDR3 length: 12 residues. The germline gives CDR1 MNHNS, CDR2 SASEGT. Trimming stripped 8 bases from V and 12 bases from J, with 19 bases between. The CDR3 protein is CASRPTTVASFF. Here the CDR3 DNA reads TGTGCCAGCCGACCGACGACGGTGGCCTCTTTCTTT.

V and J are TRBV19 and TRBJ2-1, with 11 nucleotides matching TRBD2. The CDR3 consists of 15 residues. The germline CDR1 and CDR2 sequences are LNHDA and SQIVND (reference sequence). V dropped 7 bases and J dropped 8; count of bases not matched to a gene: 10. The CDR3 spells CASKRSASGGYEQFF. The CDR3 bases are TGTGCCAGTAAAAGGTCGGCTAGCGGGGGGTATGAGCAGTTCTTC.

By frequency in the sample, this clonotype is medium-sized. The chain is built from TRBV29-1 and TRBJ2-5; 8 nucleotides agree with TRBD1. This CDR3 is built from 15 residues. The ends lost 6 bases at V and 5 bases at J; junction bases unmatched: 14. CDR1 and CDR2 (germline): SQVTM, ANQGSEA. CDR3 DNA: TGCAGCGTCGGAGGACAGGGATACCCGAGGGAGACCCAGTACTTC. This encodes CSVGGQGYPRETQYF. Variable domain in full (rest from reference TRBV29-1 and TRBJ2-5): SAVISQKPSRDICQRGTSLTIQCQVDSQVTMMFWYRQQPGQSLTLIATANQGSEATYESGFVIDKFPISRPNLTFSTLTVSNMSPEDSSIYLCSVGGQGYPRETQYFGPGTRLLVL.

The rearrangement joins TRBV5-4 to TRBJ1-2; possible D gene TRBD1, 6 bases. Between the trimmed V and J ends, which lost 3 bases and 4 bases, there was a span of 13 bases. CDR3 length equals 14 residues. Germline loops: CDR1 SGHNT, CDR2 YYREEE (reference sequence). CDR3 in amino acids: CASSSRGPSYGYTF. DNA of the CDR3: TGTGCCAGCAGCTCCAGGGGTCCCAGCTATGGCTACACCTTC.

This clonotype has just a few counts. The rearrangement links TRBV5-5 to TRBJ1-1; no clear D gene. Germline V gene sequence: CDR1 SGHKS, CDR2 YYEKEE (reference sequence). Trimming pared 4 bases from V and 0 bases from J, leaving 10 bases between. The CDR3 has 14 residues. In nucleotides, the CDR3 is TGTGCCAGCAGCCCGGGAGGATTGAACACTGAAGCTTTCTTT. This gives the protein CASSPGGLNTEAFF.

The chain has TRBV30 and TRBJ1-1, with D possibly TRBD1 on 5 matching bases. V gave up 3 bases and J gave up 4 bases, with 12 bases separating them. The CDR3 spans 13 residues. Germline-derived CDR1 and CDR2 are GTSNPN and SVGIG (reference sequence). CDR3 sequence: CAWRSGLGTEAFF. For the CDR3, the DNA is TGTGCCTGGAGGTCAGGGTTGGGCACTGAAGCTTTCTTT.

This CDR3 is CASSLTLGQNTDTQYF. The CDR3 DNA follows: TGCGCCAGCAGCCTCACCCTCGGACAGAACACAGATACGCAGTATTTT. The rearrangement uses TRBV5-1 and TRBJ2-3; perhaps TRBD1 as D (6 bases). CDR3 length: 16 amino acids. The V gene lost 4 bases and the J gene lost 2 bases, with 17 bases spanning the gap. The germline V gene has CDR1 SGHRS and CDR2 YFSETQ.

The chain is built from TRBV7-9 and TRBJ1-4, with D uncertain. Germline lookup yields CDR1 SEHNR and CDR2 FQNEAQ (reference sequence). V was trimmed by 5 bases and J by 0 bases, leaving 13 bases between them. The CDR3 covers 16 residues. CDR3 residues: CASSASGRTTNEKLFF. CDR3 sequence (DNA): TGTGCCAGCAGCGCCAGCGGGCGGACAACTAATGAAAAACTGTTTTTT.

V gene TRBV14 combines with J gene TRBJ2-5; unclear D gene. The germline CDR1 and CDR2 sequences are SGHDN and FVKESK. The CDR3 is 14 amino acids. V was cut by 1 base and J by 7 bases, with 13 bases left in between. The CDR3 bases are TGTGCCAGCAGCCAAGGGGCCAGGTCTGTGACCCAGTACTTC. Its protein is CASSQGARSVTQYF.

The rearrangement uses TRBV7-2 and TRBJ1-5; possibly TRBD1 for D (6 bases). The V end was cut by 5 bases, the J end by 4 bases, with 12 bases between. The CDR3 runs 14 residues. Germline V CDR1 and CDR2: SGHTA, FQGNSA. The CDR3 DNA sequence: TGTGCCAGCAGCGCCGGACAGTTGAATCAGCCCCAGCATTTT. Translation gives CASSAGQLNQPQHF. Full variable domain (rest looked up from reference TRBV7-2 and TRBJ1-5): GAGVSQSPSNKVTEKGKDVELRCDPISGHTALYWYRQSLGQGLEFLIYFQGNSAPDKSGLPSDRFSAERTGGSVSTLTIQRTQQEDSAVYLCASSAGQLNQPQHFGDGTRLSIL.

The J gene is TRBJ1-2, the V gene TRBV5-5, with TRBD1 identical over 9 bases. Trimming took 4 bases from V and 6 from J; bases not matched to a gene: 7. The V gene's germline CDR1 is SGHKS and CDR2 YYEKEE (reference sequence). CDR3 length: 14 amino acids. In nucleotides, the CDR3 is TGTGCCAGCAGCACCCCGGACAGGGGAAATGGCTACACCTTC. Translation gives CASSTPDRGNGYTF.

There are a few counts of this clonotype. The chain is built from TRBV5-6 and TRBJ2-5; 8 nucleotides agree with TRBD2. Germline V CDR1 and CDR2: SGHDT, YYEEEE. This CDR3 comprises 16 residues. V trimming: 0 bases; J trimming: 0 bases; junction bases outside the gene matches: 4. Here the CDR3 DNA reads TGTGCCAGCAGCTTGGCCAGCGGGGGCCACCAAGAGACCCAGTACTTC. Translating it yields CASSLASGGHQETQYF.

The gene calls are TRBV7-9 and TRBJ1-6, with a tentative D call TRBD1 (5 bases). Germline V gene lookup returns CDR1 SEHNR and CDR2 FQNEAQ (reference sequence). CDR3 length: 16 residues. Trimming removed 1 base from V and 5 bases from J, with 12 bases in between. The CDR3 loop reads CASSLGGAQNNSPLHF. Written as DNA, the CDR3 is TGTGCCAGCAGCTTAGGAGGGGCCCAAAATAATTCACCCCTCCACTTT. Combining the CDR3 with reference TRBV7-9 and TRBJ1-6 gives the whole variable domain DTGVSQNPRHKITKRGQNVTFRCDPISEHNRLYWYRQTLGQGPEFLTYFQNEAQLEKSRLLSDRFSAERPKGSFSTLEIQRTEQGDSAMYLCASSLGGAQNNSPLHFGNGTRLTVT.

The chain is built from TRBV5-1 and TRBJ2-2; D might be TRBD1 or TRBD2, each matching 5 bases. V lost 0 bases, J lost 4 bases, and 13 bases lay in between. Germline lookup yields CDR1 SGHRS and CDR2 YFSETQ. The CDR3 is 16 residues long. CDR3 loop: CASSLGVVGTTGELFF. CDR3 in DNA: TGCGCCAGCAGCTTGGGGGTCGTGGGGACCACCGGGGAGCTGTTTTTT.

The chain recombines TRBV30 with TRBJ2-6; perhaps TRBD2 as D (6 bases). The CDR3 runs 16 residues. The V end lost 8 bases, the J end lost 4 bases, and 21 bases lay between the germline ends. Germline lookup yields CDR1 GTSNPN and CDR2 SVGIG (reference sequence). The CDR3 loop is CASSSGEARGANVLTF. In DNA, the CDR3 is TGTGCCAGTAGTAGTGGGGAGGCGCGGGGGGCCAACGTCCTGACTTTC.

The V call is TRBV18, the J call TRBJ1-2, with 12 bases that match TRBD1. Germline CDR1 and CDR2: KGHSH and LQKENI. The CDR3 totals 16 residues. The trim removed 4 bases at V and 4 bases at J, leaving 7 bases unmatched. CDR3 DNA sequence: TGTGCCAGCTCACTTGGGACAGGGGGCGCAGGCTATGGCTACACCTTC. Protein: CASSLGTGGAGYGYTF.

This clonotype was picked up a small number of times. This chain links TRBV11-2 with TRBJ2-1; possible D gene TRBD2, 6 bases. Germline V gene lookup returns CDR1 SGHAT and CDR2 FQNNGV. Trimming took off 3 bases at V and 4 bases at J, with 10 bases between the two ends. The CDR3 loop spans 14 amino acids. CDR3 nucleotide sequence: TGTGCCAGCAGCTTTGCGGGGCGTTACAATGAGCAGTTCTTC. Residues: CASSFAGRYNEQFF.

This chain joins TRBV11-1 and TRBJ1-1; D is unclear. The CDR3 length is 12 residues. Germline V gene sequence: CDR1 SGHAT, CDR2 FQDESV (reference sequence). V was trimmed by 2 bases and J by 10 bases, leaving 11 bases between them. CDR3: CASSLKKETAFF. The CDR3 DNA reads as TGTGCCAGCAGCTTAAAGAAGGAGACAGCTTTCTTT.

By frequency in the sample, this clonotype is medium-sized. The chain recombines TRBV19 with TRBJ2-3; D not certain. The CDR3 has 13 amino acids. Germline-derived CDR1 and CDR2 are LNHDA and SQIVND (reference sequence). Deletions cut 6 bases from V and 3 bases from J, with 10 bases between. CDR3 loop: CASSPSTTDTQYF. CDR3 coding DNA: TGTGCCAGTAGCCCGTCGACGACAGATACGCAGTATTTT.

The rearrangement uses TRBV12-3 or TRBV12-4 and TRBJ2-5; 13 positions agree with TRBD2. J lost 5 bases, V lost 6 bases, and 6 bases had no gene match. The CDR3 sequence is 15 residues long. The CDR3 DNA sequence: TGTGCCAGCAGCACTAGCGGGGGGGCCCGGGAGACCCAGTACTTC. This translates into CASSTSGGARETQYF.

The chain employs TRBV6-1 and TRBJ2-2; 8 bases fit TRBD2. CDR1 is MNHNS, CDR2 SASEGT, per germline. The CDR3 length is 14 residues. V was pared by 2 bases and J by 6 bases, with 2 bases of the junction left unmatched. CDR3 sequence reads: CASSELRGAGELFF. The CDR3, as DNA: TGTGCCAGCAGTGAATTGCGGGGGGCCGGGGAGCTGTTTTTT.

The chain couples TRBV12-3 or TRBV12-4 to TRBJ1-5; possible D gene TRBD1, 5 bases. The CDR3 has 15 amino acids. Trimming took off 5 bases at V and 0 bases at J, with 11 bases between the two ends. CDR3 in amino acids: CASSRTGDSNQPQHF. The CDR3 coding sequence is TGTGCCAGCAGTCGGACGGGGGATAGCAATCAGCCCCAGCATTTT.

This clonotype was recorded a few times. This chain uses TRBV7-9 with TRBJ1-1; the D gene is possibly TRBD1 (6 bases). V was trimmed by 6 bases and J by 1 base, leaving 12 bases between them. CDR1 SEHNR and CDR2 FQNEAQ come from the germline V gene (reference sequence). This CDR3 is built from 14 residues. As DNA, the CDR3 is TGTGCCAGCAGGGGGGGGGCCACGAACACTGAAGCTTTCTTT. Protein product: CASRGGATNTEAFF.

This clonotype was picked up a small number of times. This chain links TRBV10-3 with TRBJ2-5; 10 nucleotides match TRBD1. CDR1 is ENHRY and CDR2 is SYGVKD in the germline V gene. Trimming took 8 bases from V and 1 from J; bases not matched to a gene: 1. The CDR3 is 13 amino acids. The CDR3 region is CAIRQGAQETQYF. CDR3 in DNA: TGTGCCATCCGACAGGGGGCCCAAGAGACCCAGTACTTC.